These 22 T cell receptor beta chains were sequenced from one sample in a study of blood T cells in healthy people across ages. Sample-barcoded 5' priming and a J-beta primer mix drove a second PCR of roughly 7 to 11 cycles. One entry per CDR3 protein, called by TCRdb with MiXCR from the 5' RACE reads. In the table there are 2 million or so distinct CDR3 sequences, 40% to 55% of which are singletons. The sample was blood. All receptors come from a woman aged 35 to 49 in good health.

The chain couples TRBV7-2 to TRBJ2-5; 9 nucleotides align to TRBD2. There are 17 residues in the CDR3. Germline lookup yields CDR1 SGHTA and CDR2 FQGNSA. V lost 3 bases and J lost 2; bases outside the gene matches: 10. This chain's CDR3 is CASSFPAAGGQQETQYF. The CDR3 region has the DNA TGTGCCAGCAGCTTCCCGGCAGCGGGGGGACAACAAGAGACCCAGTACTTC.

This clonotype was counted once. The chain combines TRBV20-1 with TRBJ2-1, with 14 nucleotides matching TRBD2. Germline loops: CDR1 DFQATT, CDR2 SNEGSKA (reference sequence). The CDR3 is 18 residues long. V was pared by 3 bases and J by 4 bases, with 11 bases of the junction left unmatched. CDR3 region: CSASLPDRTSGGYNEQFF. DNA for the CDR3: TGCAGTGCTAGTCTTCCCGACCGGACTAGCGGGGGGTACAATGAGCAGTTCTTC.

CDR3 residues: CASSIGRGLQTQYF. CDR3 DNA sequence: TGTGCCAGCAGTATTGGCAGGGGGTTGCAGACCCAGTACTTC. The chain combines TRBV5-6 with TRBJ2-7, with 7 nucleotides matching TRBD1. Gene TRBJ2-5 matches the end of the DNA better, so the J call may be wrong. The germline V gene has CDR1 SGHDT and CDR2 YYEEEE. The CDR3 runs to 14 residues.

This clonotype has more than one count but fewer than ten. The rearrangement links TRBV28 to TRBJ2-5, with D perhaps TRBD2 (6 bases). Trimming cost V 7 bases and J 11 bases, with 17 bases left between them. The germline gives CDR1 MDHEN, CDR2 SYDVKM. The CDR3 totals 12 residues. For the CDR3, the DNA is TGTGCCAGCAACAACCCGGGACTTCGGCAGTACTTC. This translates into CASNNPGLRQYF.

This clonotype turned up a few times. The chain has TRBV20-1 and TRBJ2-7; 10 bases line up with TRBD2. V gave up 5 bases and J gave up 2 bases; unmatched junction bases: 9. Germline CDR1 reads DFQATT; CDR2 reads SNEGSKA (reference sequence). This CDR3 region has 15 residues. The CDR3 DNA sequence: TGCAGTGCTCCGATTCTAGCGGGGGCCCCCTACGAGCAGTACTTC. It translates to CSAPILAGAPYEQYF.

This clonotype was observed a handful of times. V and J are TRBV29-1 and TRBJ2-5; D is possibly TRBD2 (7 bases). The V and J ends lost 5 bases and 2 bases respectively, with 15 bases between them. The CDR3 is 14 amino acids. CDR1 SQVTM and CDR2 ANQGSEA come from the germline V gene. The CDR3 DNA reads as TGCAGCGTTTGGGGGGGGGCATCTCAAGAGACCCAGTACTTC. Protein product: CSVWGGASQETQYF.

This chain connects TRBV12-3 or TRBV12-4 to TRBJ2-7, with D perhaps matching TRBD1 (5 bases). The end of the DNA fits TRBJ2-4 better, so the J call may be wrong. The CDR3 sequence is 18 residues long. CDR3 residues: CASSLWGLGSVAKNIQYF. In DNA, the CDR3 is TGTGCCAGCAGTTTATGGGGCTTGGGATCCGTGGCCAAAAACATTCAGTACTTC.

The chain links TRBV20-1 to TRBJ2-6, with TRBD2 matching 7 bases. V shed 3 bases, J shed 1 base, and the junction held 3 bases outside the gene matches. Germline CDR1 and CDR2: DFQATT and SNEGSKA (reference sequence). The CDR3 has 15 residues. The CDR3 bases are TGCAGTGCTAGGGGGGGGGAATCTGGGGCCAACGTCCTGACTTTC. Translated, it gives CSARGGESGANVLTF.

This clonotype has more than one count but fewer than ten. The J gene is TRBJ2-7, the V gene TRBV29-1; D gene uncertain. Trimming shortened V by 4 bases and J by 4 bases, and 17 bases separated the two germline ends. This CDR3 region has 14 residues. Germline V gene data show CDR1 as SQVTM and CDR2 as ANQGSEA. In DNA form, the CDR3 reads TGCAGCGTTGGGGATGCTAGACCTCCTTACGAGCAGTACTTC. Protein: CSVGDARPPYEQYF.

The chain employs TRBV7-2 and TRBJ1-5; D remains ambiguous. With 5 bases removed from V and 4 bases from J, the gap between germline ends came to 9 bases. CDR3 size: 13 residues. Germline-derived CDR1 and CDR2 are SGHTA and FQGNSA. The CDR3 region has the DNA TGTGCCAGCAGCCCCTGGGAAAATCAGCCCCAGCATTTT. Amino acid sequence: CASSPWENQPQHF.

This chain joins TRBV28 and TRBJ2-7; D remains unclear. V lost 2 bases, J lost 10 bases, and 12 bases lay in between. Germline V gene lookup returns CDR1 MDHEN and CDR2 SYDVKM. This CDR3 has 12 residues. The CDR3 protein is CASSLSKAQQYF. The CDR3 DNA follows: TGTGCCAGCAGTTTAAGTAAGGCGCAACAGTACTTC.

J is TRBJ2-3 and V is TRBV6-5, with D unclear. V was clipped by 0 bases and J by 6 bases, with 13 bases between them. From germline, CDR1 is MNHEY and CDR2 SVGAGI. The CDR3 loop spans 15 amino acids. Written as DNA, the CDR3 is TGTGCCAGCAGTTACTCAGGAGCCATCCACGATACGCAGTATTTT. This gives the protein CASSYSGAIHDTQYF.

This clonotype was seen a handful of times. The rearrangement uses TRBV6-1 and TRBJ1-4, with D possibly TRBD1 on 5 matching bases. The CDR3 spans 16 residues. The germline V and J ends were trimmed by 0 bases and 7 bases, with 15 bases remaining between them. Germline V CDR1 and CDR2: MNHNS, SASEGT. DNA for the CDR3: TGTGCCAGCAGTGAAGCTCAGGGTGTTGGATCTGAAAAACTGTTTTTT. Protein product: CASSEAQGVGSEKLFF.

Written as DNA, the CDR3 is TGTGCCAGTAGTGTGAGCAGCGGTGGCTACACCTTC. As protein: CASSVSSGGYTF. The chain combines TRBV19 with TRBJ1-2; D not resolved. Trimming shortened V by 5 bases and J by 7 bases, and 11 bases separated the two germline ends. Germline values: CDR1 LNHDA, CDR2 SQIVND (reference sequence). The CDR3 extends over 12 amino acids.

This clonotype was recorded a few times. This chain uses TRBV25-1 with TRBJ1-6; unclear D gene. The CDR3 length is 14 residues. V lost 2 bases to trimming and J lost 4 bases, with 6 bases between them. Germline V lookup: CDR1 MGHDK, CDR2 SYGVNS. CDR3 loop: CASSETYYNSPLHF. The CDR3 DNA follows: TGTGCCAGCAGTGAAACTTATTATAATTCACCCCTCCACTTT.

The chain links TRBV21-1 to TRBJ2-5; the DNA was not used to check the table's D call, TRBD1. TRBV21-1 is annotated as a pseudogene. The CDR3 consists of 16 residues. Written as DNA, the CDR3 is TGTGCCAGCAGCAAAGAAGGGGTCTCGGGGCAAGAGACCCAGTACTTC. Its translation: CASSKEGVSGQETQYF.

This clonotype was detected only a few times. The chain uses TRBV14 and TRBJ2-4, with TRBD1 identical over 8 bases. Trimming at V came to 2 bases and at J to 6 bases, leaving 0 bases not matched to a gene. The germline V gene has CDR1 SGHDN and CDR2 FVKESK. The CDR3 spans 13 residues. The CDR3 DNA reads TGTGCCAGCAGCCAAACAGGGGGAAACATTCAGTACTTC. It codes for CASSQTGGNIQYF.

The chain joins TRBV5-4 to TRBJ2-5; D perhaps matches TRBD2 (6 bases). V dropped 7 bases and J dropped 5 bases, with 18 bases sitting between them. Germline V gives CDR1 SGHNT, CDR2 YYREEE (reference sequence). The CDR3 sequence is 14 residues long. CDR3 sequence: CASHHGGMQETQYF. The CDR3 bases are TGTGCCAGCCACCATGGCGGGATGCAGGAGACCCAGTACTTC. The variable domain in full, completed from reference TRBV5-4 and TRBJ2-5, reads ETGVTQSPTHLIKTRGQQVTLRCSSQSGHNTVSWYQQALGQGPQFIFQYYREEENGRGNFPPRFSGLQFPNYSSELNVNALELDDSALYLCASHHGGMQETQYFGPGTRLLVL.

The table lists this clonotype with many counts. The chain links TRBV12-3 or TRBV12-4 to TRBJ2-7; possibly TRBD2 for D (6 bases). The V and J ends lost 5 bases and 2 bases respectively, with 16 bases between them. The CDR3 contains 15 residues. In nucleotides, the CDR3 is TGTGCCAGCAGTCTAACGTTGGGGGGAGCCTACGAGCAGTACTTC. Translation gives CASSLTLGGAYEQYF.

The table lists this clonotype with a few counts. The chain recombines TRBV6-4 with TRBJ2-7; possible D gene TRBD2, 6 bases. The V and J ends lost 6 bases and 6 bases respectively, with 18 bases between them. CDR1 and CDR2 (germline): MRHNA, SNTAGT. The CDR3 consists of 14 residues. The CDR3 sequence is CASRRGRGRCEQYF. CDR3 DNA sequence: TGTGCCAGCAGGAGGGGACGGGGGAGGTGCGAGCAGTACTTC.

The chain uses TRBV27 and TRBJ2-7; D call uncertain. Germline lookup yields CDR1 MNHEY and CDR2 SMNVEV (reference sequence). Between the trimmed V and J ends, which lost 8 bases and 7 bases, there was a span of 15 bases. This CDR3 has 12 residues. CDR3 region: CASGLTSEEQYF. Here the CDR3 DNA reads TGTGCCAGCGGGTTGACCTCGGAAGAGCAGTACTTC.

The chain couples TRBV29-1 to TRBJ2-3, with 11 nucleotides matching TRBD1. Germline assignment: CDR1 SQVTM and CDR2 ANQGSEA. The trim removed 7 bases at V and 4 bases at J, leaving 4 bases unmatched. The CDR3 is made up of 13 amino acids. CDR3 sequence (DNA): TGCAGCGGGACAGGGGGCCTTTCAGATACGCAGTATTTT. Translated, it gives CSGTGGLSDTQYF.